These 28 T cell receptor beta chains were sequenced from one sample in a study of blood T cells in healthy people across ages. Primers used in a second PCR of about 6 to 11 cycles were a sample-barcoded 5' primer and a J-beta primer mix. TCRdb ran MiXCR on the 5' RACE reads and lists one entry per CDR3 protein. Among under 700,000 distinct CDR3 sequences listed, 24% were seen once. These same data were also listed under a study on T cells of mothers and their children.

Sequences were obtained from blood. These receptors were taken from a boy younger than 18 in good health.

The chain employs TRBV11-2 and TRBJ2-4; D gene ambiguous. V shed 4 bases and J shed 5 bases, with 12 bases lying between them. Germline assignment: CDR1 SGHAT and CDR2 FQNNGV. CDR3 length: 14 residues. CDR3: CASSSRLAENIQYF. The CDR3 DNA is TGTGCCAGCAGCTCGCGCCTGGCCGAAAACATTCAGTACTTC.

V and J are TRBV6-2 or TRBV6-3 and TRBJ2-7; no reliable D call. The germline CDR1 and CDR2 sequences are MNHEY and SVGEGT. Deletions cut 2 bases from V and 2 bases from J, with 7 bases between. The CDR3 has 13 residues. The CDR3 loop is CASSYGRTYEQYF. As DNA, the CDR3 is TGTGCCAGCAGTTACGGAAGAACCTACGAGCAGTACTTC.

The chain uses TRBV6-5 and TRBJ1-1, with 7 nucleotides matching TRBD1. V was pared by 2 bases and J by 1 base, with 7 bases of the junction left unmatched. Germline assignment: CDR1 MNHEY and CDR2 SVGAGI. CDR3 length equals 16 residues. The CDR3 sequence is CASSYRVTGRNTEAFF. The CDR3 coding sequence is TGTGCCAGCAGTTACAGAGTGACAGGGAGGAACACTGAAGCTTTCTTT.

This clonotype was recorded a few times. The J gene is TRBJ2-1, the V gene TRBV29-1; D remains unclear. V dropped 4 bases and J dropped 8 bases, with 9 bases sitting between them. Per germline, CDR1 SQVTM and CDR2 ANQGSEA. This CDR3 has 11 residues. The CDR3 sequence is CSVAANYEQFF. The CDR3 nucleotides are TGCAGCGTTGCGGCGAACTATGAGCAGTTCTTC.

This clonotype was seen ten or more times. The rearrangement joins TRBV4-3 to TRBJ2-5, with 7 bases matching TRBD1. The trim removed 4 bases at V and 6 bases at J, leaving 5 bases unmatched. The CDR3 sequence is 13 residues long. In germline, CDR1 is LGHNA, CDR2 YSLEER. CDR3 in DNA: TGCGCCAGCAGCCCCCAGGGGGAAAAGACCCAGTACTTC. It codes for CASSPQGEKTQYF.

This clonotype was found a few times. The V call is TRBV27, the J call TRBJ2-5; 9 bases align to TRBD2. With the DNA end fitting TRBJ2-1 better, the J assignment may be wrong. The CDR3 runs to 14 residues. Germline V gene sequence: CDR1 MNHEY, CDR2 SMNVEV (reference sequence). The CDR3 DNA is TGTGCCAGCAGGCTAGCGGGAACATTCAATGAGCAGTTCTTC. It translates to CASRLAGTFNEQFF.

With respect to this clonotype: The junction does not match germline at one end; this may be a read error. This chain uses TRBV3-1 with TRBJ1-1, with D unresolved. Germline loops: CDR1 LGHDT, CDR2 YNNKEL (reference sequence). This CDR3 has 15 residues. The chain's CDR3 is CASSQVGRKNAEAFF. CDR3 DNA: TGTGCCAGCAGCCAAGTGGGCAGGAAGAACGCTGAAGCTTTCTTT.

DNA for the CDR3: TGCAGTGCTAGAGATGGGGCAGCCTATGGCTACACCTTC. Residues: CSARDGAAYGYTF. V usage is TRBV20-1 and J usage is TRBJ1-2, with D maybe TRBD1 (5 bases). The CDR3 extends over 13 amino acids. The germline CDR1 and CDR2 sequences are DFQATT and SNEGSKA (reference sequence). Trimming removed 0 bases at V and 4 bases at J, with 9 bases between.

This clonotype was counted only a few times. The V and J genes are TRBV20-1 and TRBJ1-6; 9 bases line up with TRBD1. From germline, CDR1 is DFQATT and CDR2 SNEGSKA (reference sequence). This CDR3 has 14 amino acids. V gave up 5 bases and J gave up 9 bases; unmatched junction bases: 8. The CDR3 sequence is CSARDRANLSPLHF. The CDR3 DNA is TGCAGTGCTCGGGACAGGGCGAACCTTTCACCCCTCCACTTT.

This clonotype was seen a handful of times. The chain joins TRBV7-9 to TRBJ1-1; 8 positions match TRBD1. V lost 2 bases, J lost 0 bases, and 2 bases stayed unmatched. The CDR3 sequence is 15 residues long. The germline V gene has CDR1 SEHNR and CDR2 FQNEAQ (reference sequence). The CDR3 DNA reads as TGTGCCAGCAGCTTACGGACAGGGATGAACACTGAAGCTTTCTTT. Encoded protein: CASSLRTGMNTEAFF.

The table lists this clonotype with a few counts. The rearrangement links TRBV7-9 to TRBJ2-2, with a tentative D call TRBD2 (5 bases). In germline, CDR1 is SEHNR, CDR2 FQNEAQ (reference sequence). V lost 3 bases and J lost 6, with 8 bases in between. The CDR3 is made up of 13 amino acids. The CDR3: CASSFPRAGELFF. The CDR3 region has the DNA TGTGCCAGCAGCTTCCCGAGGGCCGGGGAGCTGTTTTTT.

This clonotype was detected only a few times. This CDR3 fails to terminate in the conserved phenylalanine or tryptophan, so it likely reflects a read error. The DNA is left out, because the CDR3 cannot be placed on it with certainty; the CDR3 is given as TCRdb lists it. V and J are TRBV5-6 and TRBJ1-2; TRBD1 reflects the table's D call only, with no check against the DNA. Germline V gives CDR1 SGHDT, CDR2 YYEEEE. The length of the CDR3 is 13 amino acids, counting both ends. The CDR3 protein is CASSGPENYGHTL.

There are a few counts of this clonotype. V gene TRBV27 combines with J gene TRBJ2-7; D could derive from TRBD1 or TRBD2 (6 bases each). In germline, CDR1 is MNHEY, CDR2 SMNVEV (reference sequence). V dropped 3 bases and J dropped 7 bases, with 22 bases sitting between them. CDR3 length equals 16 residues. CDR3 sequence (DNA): TGTGCCAGCAGTTTCTTCGGGAGTGGCCCGAGGGGGGAGCAGTACTTC. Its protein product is CASSFFGSGPRGEQYF.

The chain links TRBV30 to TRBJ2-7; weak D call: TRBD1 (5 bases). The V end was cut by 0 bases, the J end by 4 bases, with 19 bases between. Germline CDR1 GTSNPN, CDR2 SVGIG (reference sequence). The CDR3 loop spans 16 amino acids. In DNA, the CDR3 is TGTGCCTGGAGTGTACTTCCCAGGGCAGAGCCTTACGAGCAGTACTTC. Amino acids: CAWSVLPRAEPYEQYF.

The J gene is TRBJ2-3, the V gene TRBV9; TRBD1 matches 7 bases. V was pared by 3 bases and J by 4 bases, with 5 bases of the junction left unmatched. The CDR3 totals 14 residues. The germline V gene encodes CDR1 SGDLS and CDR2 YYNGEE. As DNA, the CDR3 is TGTGCCAGCAGCGCGGACAGGTCCGCAGATACGCAGTATTTT. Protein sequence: CASSADRSADTQYF.

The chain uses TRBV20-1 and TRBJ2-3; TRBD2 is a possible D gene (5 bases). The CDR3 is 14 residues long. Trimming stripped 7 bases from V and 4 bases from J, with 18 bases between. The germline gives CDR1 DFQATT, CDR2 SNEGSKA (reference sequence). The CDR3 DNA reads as TGCAGTGTCCCGCCCGGGGTATCCGCAGATACGCAGTATTTT. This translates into CSVPPGVSADTQYF.

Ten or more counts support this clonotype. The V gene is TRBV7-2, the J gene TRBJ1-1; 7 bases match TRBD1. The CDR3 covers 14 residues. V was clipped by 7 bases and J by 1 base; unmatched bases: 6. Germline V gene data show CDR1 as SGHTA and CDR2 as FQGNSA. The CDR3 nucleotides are TGTGCCAGCAACCAGGGGGGTCCGAACACTGAAGCTTTCTTT. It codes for CASNQGGPNTEAFF. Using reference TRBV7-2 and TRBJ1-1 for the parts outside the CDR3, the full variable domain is GAGVSQSPSNKVTEKGKDVELRCDPISGHTALYWYRQSLGQGLEFLIYFQGNSAPDKSGLPSDRFSAERTGGSVSTLTIQRTQQEDSAVYLCASNQGGPNTEAFFGQGTRLTVV.

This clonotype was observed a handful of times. CDR3 nucleotides: TGTGCCAGCAGCGGACTAGCGATTAGCACAGATACGCAGTATTTT. Translated: CASSGLAISTDTQYF. The chain has TRBV27 and TRBJ2-3; TRBD2 matches 9 bases. Germline loops: CDR1 MNHEY, CDR2 SMNVEV (reference sequence). J gave up 0 bases and V 6 bases, and 4 bases lay outside the gene matches. CDR3 length: 15 residues.

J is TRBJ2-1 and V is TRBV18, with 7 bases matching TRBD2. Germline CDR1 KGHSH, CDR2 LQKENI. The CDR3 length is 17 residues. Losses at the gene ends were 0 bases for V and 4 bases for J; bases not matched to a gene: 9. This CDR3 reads CASSPPVGAGEYNEQFF. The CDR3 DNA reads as TGTGCCAGCTCACCACCGGTAGGGGCGGGGGAGTACAATGAGCAGTTCTTC.

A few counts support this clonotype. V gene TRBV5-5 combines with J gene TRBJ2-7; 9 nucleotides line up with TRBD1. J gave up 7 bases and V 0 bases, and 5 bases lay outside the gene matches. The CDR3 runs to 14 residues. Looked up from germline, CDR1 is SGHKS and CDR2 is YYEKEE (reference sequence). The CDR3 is CASSLGTGVREQYF. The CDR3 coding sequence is TGTGCCAGCAGCTTGGGGACAGGGGTGAGAGAGCAGTACTTC.

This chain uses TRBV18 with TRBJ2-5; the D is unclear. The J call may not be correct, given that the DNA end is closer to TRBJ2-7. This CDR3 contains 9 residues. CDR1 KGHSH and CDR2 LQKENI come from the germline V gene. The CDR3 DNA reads TGTGCCAGCCCTTACGAGCAGTACTTC. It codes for CASPYEQYF.

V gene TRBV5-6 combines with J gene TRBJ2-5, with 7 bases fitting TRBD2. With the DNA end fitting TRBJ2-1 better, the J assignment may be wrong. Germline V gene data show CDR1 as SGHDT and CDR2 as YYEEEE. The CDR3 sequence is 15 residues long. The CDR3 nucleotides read TGTGCCAGCAGTCTAGGCAGCGGGAAAAGCAGGGAGCAGTTCTTC. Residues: CASSLGSGKSREQFF.

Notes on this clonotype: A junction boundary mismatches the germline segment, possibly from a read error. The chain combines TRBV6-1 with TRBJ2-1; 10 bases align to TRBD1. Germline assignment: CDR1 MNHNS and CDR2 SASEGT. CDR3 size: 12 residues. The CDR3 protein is CASRVDRGERVF. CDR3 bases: TGTGCCAGCAGGGTGGACAGGGGGGAAAGGGTCTTC.

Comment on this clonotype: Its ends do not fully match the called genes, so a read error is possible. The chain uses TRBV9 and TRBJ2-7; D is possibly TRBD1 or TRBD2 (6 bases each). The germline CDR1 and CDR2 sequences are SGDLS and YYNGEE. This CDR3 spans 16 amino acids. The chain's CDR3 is CASSALGGLLPYGQYF. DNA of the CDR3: TGTGCCAGCAGCGCGCTCGGGGGCCTCCTACCCTACGGGCAGTACTTC.

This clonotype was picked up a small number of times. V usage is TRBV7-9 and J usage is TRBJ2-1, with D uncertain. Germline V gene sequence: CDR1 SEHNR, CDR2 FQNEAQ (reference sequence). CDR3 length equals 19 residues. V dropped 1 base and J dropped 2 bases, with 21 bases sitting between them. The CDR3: CASSLGLLNPRYPYNEQFF. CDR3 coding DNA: TGTGCCAGCAGCTTAGGACTCCTCAACCCCAGGTACCCCTACAATGAGCAGTTCTTC.

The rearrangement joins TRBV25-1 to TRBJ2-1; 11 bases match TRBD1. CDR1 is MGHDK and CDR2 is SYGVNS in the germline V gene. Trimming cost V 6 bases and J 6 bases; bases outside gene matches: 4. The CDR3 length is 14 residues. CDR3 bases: TGTGCCAGCAGAGAGGGACAGGGGGGCAATGAGCAGTTCTTC. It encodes CASREGQGGNEQFF. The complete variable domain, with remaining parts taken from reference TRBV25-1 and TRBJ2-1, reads EADIYQTPRYLVIGTGKKITLECSQTMGHDKMYWYQQDPGMELHLIHYSYGVNSTEKGDLSSESTVSRIRTEHFPLTLESARPSHTSQYLCASREGQGGNEQFFGPGTRLTVL.

As DNA, the CDR3 is TGTGCCAGCAGTTACCGTGGGGACATTCGCTACGAGCAGTACTTC. Translating it yields CASSYRGDIRYEQYF. The chain joins TRBV12-3 or TRBV12-4 to TRBJ2-7, with D tentatively TRBD1 (6 bases). V was clipped by 4 bases and J by 3 bases, with 16 bases between them. This CDR3 has 15 amino acids.

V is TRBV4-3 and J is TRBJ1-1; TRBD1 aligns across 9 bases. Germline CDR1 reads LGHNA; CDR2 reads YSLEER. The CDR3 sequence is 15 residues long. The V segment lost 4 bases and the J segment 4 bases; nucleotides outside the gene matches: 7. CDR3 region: CASSPSTGGGTEAFF. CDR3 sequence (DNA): TGCGCCAGCAGCCCATCGACAGGGGGTGGCACTGAAGCTTTCTTT.